The 6 T cell receptor beta chains given below trace back to one sample, sequenced in a study of T cell repertoires in cytomegalovirus infection. MiXCR was run by TCRdb on the reads, yielding one entry per CDR3 protein. Of 680,000 or so distinct CDR3 sequences in the sample, less than 40% were seen once. The specimen was PBMCs. The receptor source for this set is a human donor in good health (CMV status not recorded). Some clones in this sample may be carry-over from other donors' samples.

The gene calls are TRBV4-1 and TRBJ1-2; D is unclear. Trimming stripped 0 bases from V and 7 bases from J, with 15 bases between. This CDR3 region has 15 residues. The germline V gene encodes CDR1 MGHRA and CDR2 YSYEKL. This CDR3 reads CASSQEGLVLSGYTF. CDR3 in DNA: TGCGCCAGCAGCCAAGAAGGGCTAGTATTGTCTGGCTACACCTTC.

This chain connects TRBV19 to TRBJ1-5; perhaps TRBD1 as D (5 bases). The CDR3 extends over 12 amino acids. Germline V gene sequence: CDR1 LNHDA, CDR2 SQIVND (reference sequence). V lost 4 bases, J lost 11 bases, and 12 bases lay in between. The CDR3 DNA reads TGTGCCAGTAGTACCATTGGGACCTCCCAGCATTTT. This gives the protein CASSTIGTSQHF. The whole variable domain, remainder taken from reference TRBV19 and TRBJ1-5, is DGGITQSPKYLFRKEGQNVTLSCEQNLNHDAMYWYRQDPGQGLRLIYYSQIVNDFQKGDIAEGYSVSREKKESFPLTVTSAQKNPTAFYLCASSTIGTSQHFGDGTRLSIL.

V usage is TRBV7-4 and J usage is TRBJ2-7; 8 positions match TRBD1. The CDR3 covers 15 residues. The trim removed 5 bases at V and 6 bases at J, leaving 12 bases unmatched. Per germline, CDR1 SGHVT and CDR2 SQSDAQ. This CDR3 is CASSPRTGNLGEQYF. The CDR3 bases are TGTGCCAGCAGCCCTCGGACAGGGAACTTGGGCGAGCAGTACTTC.

The J gene is TRBJ2-4, the V gene TRBV6-2 or TRBV6-3; the D gene could be TRBD1 or TRBD2 (5 bases each). The CDR3 has 15 amino acids. Germline loops: CDR1 MNHEY, CDR2 SVGEGT. V shed 7 bases and J shed 1 base, with 14 bases lying between them. DNA of the CDR3: TGTGCCAGCAATTTCGCCGGGGCGGCCAAAAACATTCAGTACTTC. This sequence encodes CASNFAGAAKNIQYF.

The chain is built from TRBV6-6 and TRBJ1-4, with unresolved D. V was pared by 6 bases and J by 4 bases, with 9 bases between. Germline lookup yields CDR1 MNHNY and CDR2 SVGAGI (reference sequence). The CDR3 has 13 residues. The CDR3 spells CASSNTDNEKLFF. CDR3 DNA sequence: TGTGCCAGCAGCAACACAGATAATGAAAAACTGTTTTTT.

In its sample, this clonotype was seen many times. The chain recombines TRBV7-9 with TRBJ1-2; D not certain. Germline-derived CDR1 and CDR2 are SEHNR and FQNEAQ (reference sequence). V gave up 5 bases and J gave up 5 bases, with 21 bases separating them. The CDR3 runs 16 residues. CDR3 in amino acids: CASSPSGADGFYGYTF. The CDR3, as DNA: TGTGCCAGCAGCCCCTCGGGCGCGGACGGATTTTATGGCTACACCTTC.